This T cell receptor beta chain was observed in a study of blood T cells in healthy people across ages. Study-wide context: The capture of about one barcoded beta molecule per two T cells was achieved by template switching. General study findings and limits: Long-lived and aged donors differed, with more naive CD4+ cells and higher diversity in the long-lived.

Through a sample-barcoded 5' primer and a J-beta primer mix, a second PCR was run for 7 to 11 cycles. TCRdb redid the calling of the 5' RACE reads with MiXCR, one entry per CDR3 protein. The profile shows 760,000 or so distinct CDR3 sequences, roughly 25% of them singletons. This clonotype has just a few counts. Antigen unknown. V was cut by 3 bases and J by 0 bases, with 9 bases left in between. The germline gives CDR1 SQVTM, CDR2 ANQGSEA. The CDR3 has 13 amino acids. These data were also filed under a second study, of T cells of mothers and their children. That investigation notes: A few healthy Caucasian mothers and their six children were the donors. Mothers yielded over 8 million CDR3 reads, children 2.5 million to 3.5 million each.

Sequencing was done on a sample of blood. The V call is TRBV29-1, the J call TRBJ2-7; D call uncertain. The sequence came from a boy younger than 18 in good health. CDR3 loop: CSVELVDSYEQYF. CDR3 bases: TGCAGCGTTGAGTTGGTGGACTCCTACGAGCAGTACTTC.